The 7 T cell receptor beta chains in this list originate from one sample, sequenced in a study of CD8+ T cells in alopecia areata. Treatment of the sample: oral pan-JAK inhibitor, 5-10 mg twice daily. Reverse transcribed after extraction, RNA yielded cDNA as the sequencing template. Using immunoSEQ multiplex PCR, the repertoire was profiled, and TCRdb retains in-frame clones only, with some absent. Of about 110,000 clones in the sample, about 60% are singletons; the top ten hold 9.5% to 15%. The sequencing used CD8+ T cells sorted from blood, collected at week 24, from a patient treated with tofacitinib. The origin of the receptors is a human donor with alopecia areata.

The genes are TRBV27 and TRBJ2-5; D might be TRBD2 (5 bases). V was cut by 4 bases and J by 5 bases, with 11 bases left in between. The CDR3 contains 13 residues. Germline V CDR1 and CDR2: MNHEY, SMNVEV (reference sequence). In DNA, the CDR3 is TGTGCCAGCAGTTCCTGGACGGGGGAGACCCAGTACTTC. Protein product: CASSSWTGETQYF.

The CDR3 sequence: CASSQDAGEADTQYF. The CDR3 nucleotides read TGTGCCAGCAGCCAAGATGCGGGGGAGGCGGATACGCAGTATTTT. This chain joins TRBV4-2 and TRBJ2-3; 7 nucleotides agree with TRBD2. The germline gives CDR1 LGHNA, CDR2 YNFKEQ. V trimming: 0 bases; J trimming: 6 bases; junction bases outside the gene matches: 6. This CDR3 spans 15 amino acids.

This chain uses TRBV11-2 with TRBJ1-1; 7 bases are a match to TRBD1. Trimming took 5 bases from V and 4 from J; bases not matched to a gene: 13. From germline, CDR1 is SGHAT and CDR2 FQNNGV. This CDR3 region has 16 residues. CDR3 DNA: TGTGCCAGCAGCACCAAAAAAAGCCACAGGGGCACTGAAGCTTTCTTT. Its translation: CASSTKKSHRGTEAFF.

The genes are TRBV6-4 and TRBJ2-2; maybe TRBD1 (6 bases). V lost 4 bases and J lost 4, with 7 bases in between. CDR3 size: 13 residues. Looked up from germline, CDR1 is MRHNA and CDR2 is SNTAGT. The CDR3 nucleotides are TGTGCCAGCAGTGTGGACAGCACCGGGGAGCTGTTTTTT. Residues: CASSVDSTGELFF.

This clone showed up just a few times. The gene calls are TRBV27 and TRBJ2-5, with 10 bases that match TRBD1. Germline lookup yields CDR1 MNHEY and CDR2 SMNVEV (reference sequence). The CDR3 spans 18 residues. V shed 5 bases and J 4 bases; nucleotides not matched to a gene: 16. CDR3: CASSPLHSDRGPRETQYF. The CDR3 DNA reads TGTGCCAGCAGTCCCTTACACTCCGACAGGGGGCCTCGAGAGACCCAGTACTTC.

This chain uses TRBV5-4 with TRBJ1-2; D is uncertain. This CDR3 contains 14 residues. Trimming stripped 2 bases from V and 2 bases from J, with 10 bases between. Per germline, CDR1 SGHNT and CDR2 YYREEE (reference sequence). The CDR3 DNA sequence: TGTGCCAGCAGCTTTCACGGATCCAACTATGGCTACACCTTC. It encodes CASSFHGSNYGYTF.

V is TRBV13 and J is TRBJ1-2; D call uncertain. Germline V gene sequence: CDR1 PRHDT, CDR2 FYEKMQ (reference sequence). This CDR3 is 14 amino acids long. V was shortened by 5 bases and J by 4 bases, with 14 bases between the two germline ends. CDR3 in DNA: TGTGCCAGCAGCCCGCAAGGGTCCACCTATGGCTACACCTTC. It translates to CASSPQGSTYGYTF. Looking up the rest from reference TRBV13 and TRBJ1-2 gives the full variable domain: AAGVIQSPRHLIKEKRETATLKCYPIPRHDTVYWYQQGPGQDPQFLISFYEKMQSDKGSIPDRFSAQQFSDYHSELNMSSLELGDSALYFCASSPQGSTYGYTFGSGTRLTVV.